Listed here are 25 T cell receptor beta chains from one sample, sequenced in a study of blood T cell repertoires in COVID-19. Sequencing was performed with immunoSEQ multiplex PCR; in TCRdb, only in-frame clones are kept and a portion is missing. There are 52,000 or so clones in the sample; around 78% occur only once, and roughly 5.3% lies in the top ten. The sample was peripheral blood. The receptors were gathered from a human donor in a cohort sampled during active COVID-19.

The count of this clone is one. The chain is built from TRBV5-1 and TRBJ1-4; 11 bases align to TRBD1. Germline-derived CDR1 and CDR2 are SGHRS and YFSETQ. The V and J ends lost 4 bases and 8 bases, in that order; junction bases with no gene match: 4. The CDR3 contains 14 residues. CDR3 coding DNA: TGCGCCAGCAGCACCGGGACAGGGGGAGAAAAACTGTTTTTT. It translates to CASSTGTGGEKLFF.

This clone was seen just once. The chain carries TRBV30 and TRBJ1-4; D is perhaps TRBD1 (6 bases). The CDR3 has 15 amino acids. The V end was cut by 5 bases, the J end by 4 bases, with 17 bases between. Germline V gives CDR1 GTSNPN, CDR2 SVGIG (reference sequence). The CDR3 DNA reads as TGTGCCTGGGGGGTTACAGGGTCCTTTAATGAAAAACTGTTTTTT. This codes for CAWGVTGSFNEKLFF.

The chain is built from TRBV6-2 or TRBV6-3 and TRBJ1-5; D is uncertain. Germline V gene lookup returns CDR1 MNHEY and CDR2 SVGEGT. The germline V and J ends were trimmed by 2 bases and 5 bases, with 10 bases remaining between them. The CDR3 consists of 14 residues. CDR3 nucleotides: TGTGCCAGCAGTTACGGCGGAGGATATCAGCCCCAGCATTTT. Translated, it gives CASSYGGGYQPQHF.

The chain links TRBV10-2 to TRBJ1-1; possible D gene TRBD1, 6 bases. The CDR3 runs to 13 residues. Germline V gives CDR1 WSHSY, CDR2 SAAADI. V dropped 6 bases and J dropped 3 bases, with 11 bases sitting between them. In DNA, the CDR3 is TGCGCCAGCAGACAGGGTTGGGACACTGAAGCTTTCTTT. This codes for CASRQGWDTEAFF.

This chain connects TRBV18 to TRBJ1-3; 8 nucleotides align to TRBD1. This CDR3 region has 18 residues. Germline V gene lookup returns CDR1 KGHSH and CDR2 LQKENI. Trimming removed 0 bases from V and 1 base from J; junction bases left unmatched: 8. The CDR3 nucleotides read TGTGCCAGCTCACCACCGGGACAGGCCCTTCTATCTGGAAACACCATATATTTT. This gives the protein CASSPPGQALLSGNTIYF.

This clone was observed once. The chain joins TRBV6-5 to TRBJ1-5; no clear D. The CDR3 length is 15 residues. Between the trimmed V and J ends, which lost 5 bases and 5 bases, there was a span of 16 bases. The germline V gene encodes CDR1 MNHEY and CDR2 SVGAGI. CDR3 in amino acids: CASSTTGSTDQPQHF. In DNA, the CDR3 is TGTGCCAGCAGTACAACCGGGAGTACCGATCAGCCCCAGCATTTT.

This chain joins TRBV10-3 and TRBJ2-7; D remains ambiguous. There are 15 residues in the CDR3. Germline values: CDR1 ENHRY, CDR2 SYGVKD. Trimming removed 0 bases from V and 2 bases from J, with 11 bases in between. CDR3 loop: CAISESDRGAYEQYF. The CDR3 nucleotides read TGTGCCATCAGTGAGTCAGACCGCGGCGCCTACGAGCAGTACTTC.

In DNA, the CDR3 is TGTGCCAGCTCACCACTCACACGAAACACTGAAGCTTTCTTT. Amino acids: CASSPLTRNTEAFF. The V gene is TRBV18, the J gene TRBJ1-1, with D unclear. Germline V gene lookup returns CDR1 KGHSH and CDR2 LQKENI. Deletions cut 1 base from V and 2 bases from J, with 8 bases between. CDR3 length: 14 residues.

The rearrangement joins TRBV5-1 to TRBJ2-7; maybe TRBD2 (5 bases). The CDR3 loop spans 13 amino acids. CDR1 is SGHRS and CDR2 is YFSETQ in the germline V gene. Trimming took off 2 bases at V and 3 bases at J, with 9 bases between the two ends. CDR3 coding DNA: TGCGCCAGCAGCTTCGGCCGGGACTACGAGCAGTACTTC. Amino acids: CASSFGRDYEQYF.

V and J are TRBV7-9 and TRBJ2-7; 7 bases agree with TRBD2. The germline V gene has CDR1 SEHNR and CDR2 FQNEAQ (reference sequence). V shed 4 bases, J shed 0 bases, and the junction held 9 bases outside the gene matches. This CDR3 has 16 amino acids. DNA of the CDR3: TGTGCCAGCAGCTGGGGGGGGTCCGCGAGCTCCTACGAGCAGTACTTC. Its translation is CASSWGGSASSYEQYF.

This clone was seen a handful of times. The chain is built from TRBV5-4 and TRBJ1-1; D unclear. CDR1 is SGHNT, CDR2 YYREEE, per germline (reference sequence). The CDR3 consists of 12 residues. Trimming left V 4 bases short and J 6 bases short, with 10 bases between. The CDR3 coding sequence is TGTGCCAGCAGCCGAGACAACGCTGAAGCTTTCTTT. As protein: CASSRDNAEAFF.

V is TRBV5-1 and J is TRBJ2-7; 8 bases map to TRBD2. The CDR3 runs 15 residues. CDR1 is SGHRS, CDR2 YFSETQ, per germline. The V segment lost 7 bases and the J segment 6 bases; nucleotides outside the gene matches: 15. CDR3: CASLPGAGGSSEQYF. In nucleotides, the CDR3 is TGCGCCAGCCTGCCTGGGGCGGGAGGATCTTCCGAGCAGTACTTC.

The gene calls are TRBV18 and TRBJ1-2; 10 bases are shared with TRBD1. This CDR3 has 14 residues. The germline gives CDR1 KGHSH, CDR2 LQKENI. Germline trimming cut 5 bases from V and 8 bases from J; bases unmatched to any gene: 8. The CDR3 sequence is CASSGDRGVRGYTF. The CDR3 region has the DNA TGTGCCAGCTCAGGGGACAGGGGAGTACGGGGCTACACCTTC.

The chain has TRBV5-1 and TRBJ2-1; D might be TRBD2 (6 bases). The germline V gene has CDR1 SGHRS and CDR2 YFSETQ. The CDR3 sequence is 13 residues long. V was pared by 2 bases and J by 8 bases, with 11 bases between. The CDR3 sequence is CASSLQVADEQFF. In nucleotides, the CDR3 is TGCGCCAGCAGCTTACAGGTAGCGGATGAGCAGTTCTTC. The whole variable domain, remainder taken from reference TRBV5-1 and TRBJ2-1, is KAGVTQTPRYLIKTRGQQVTLSCSPISGHRSVSWYQQTPGQGLQFLFEYFSETQRNKGNFPGRFSGRQFSNSRSEMNVSTLELGDSALYLCASSLQVADEQFFGPGTRLTVL.

This rearrangement joins TRBV6-5 to TRBJ1-6; 9 bases match TRBD1. CDR1 MNHEY and CDR2 SVGAGI come from the germline V gene. The CDR3 is 15 residues long. Trimming at V came to 6 bases and at J to 7 bases, leaving 7 bases not matched to a gene. This CDR3 is CASRHGGQGNSPLHF. The CDR3 coding sequence is TGTGCCAGCAGGCACGGAGGACAGGGGAATTCACCCCTCCACTTT.

The chain employs TRBV3-1 (or the pseudogene TRBV3-2) and TRBJ2-7; a weak D match, TRBD1 (6 bases). The germline CDR1 and CDR2 sequences are LGHDT and YNNKEL (reference sequence). This CDR3 is 14 amino acids long. With 4 bases removed from V and 4 bases from J, the gap between germline ends came to 14 bases. The CDR3: CASSRGHSLYEQYF. As DNA, the CDR3 is TGTGCCAGCAGCCGGGGACATAGTCTTTACGAGCAGTACTTC.

The chain carries TRBV6-5 and TRBJ1-2; perhaps TRBD1 as D (6 bases). This CDR3 comprises 12 residues. Trimming pared 7 bases from V and 8 bases from J, leaving 14 bases between. Per the germline V gene, CDR1 is MNHEY and CDR2 is SVGAGI. CDR3: CASNNGGLGYTF. The CDR3 DNA is TGTGCCAGCAACAACGGGGGGCTCGGCTACACCTTC.

CDR3: CSASLGSNNYGYTF. For the CDR3, the DNA is TGCAGTGCTAGTTTGGGCTCAAATAACTATGGCTACACCTTC. The J gene is TRBJ1-2, the V gene TRBV20-1; D gene unclear. This CDR3 has 14 residues. V was pared by 3 bases and J by 1 base, with 12 bases between. The germline V gene has CDR1 DFQATT and CDR2 SNEGSKA (reference sequence).

The V gene is TRBV4-3, the J gene TRBJ2-7, with 7 bases identical to TRBD2. From germline, CDR1 is LGHNA and CDR2 YSLEER. This CDR3 is built from 14 residues. After removal of 0 bases from V and 6 bases from J, the junction contained 5 bases not matched to a gene. The CDR3 DNA reads TGCGCCAGCAGCCAAGAACGGGGAGGGAGCGAGCAGTACTTC. Translated: CASSQERGGSEQYF.

V gene TRBV20-1 combines with J gene TRBJ2-7; possibly TRBD2 for D (6 bases). V was pared by 3 bases and J by 4 bases, with 16 bases between. The CDR3 runs to 14 residues. The germline CDR1 and CDR2 sequences are DFQATT and SNEGSKA (reference sequence). The CDR3 DNA reads TGCAGTGCTAGTTCGATTGCGGCGGGATACGAGCAGTACTTC. Translating it yields CSASSIAAGYEQYF.

This clone is a singleton in its sample. V and J are TRBV19 and TRBJ1-5; D may be TRBD1 (6 bases). The CDR3 extends over 14 amino acids. Germline lookup yields CDR1 LNHDA and CDR2 SQIVND (reference sequence). Trimming stripped 5 bases from V and 4 bases from J, with 12 bases between. The CDR3 nucleotides are TGTGCCAGTAGTGGGTCAACAGGGAATCAGCCCCAGCATTTT. Protein: CASSGSTGNQPQHF.

The chain uses TRBV11-2 and TRBJ2-7; D perhaps matches TRBD2 (6 bases). The length of the CDR3 is 13 residues. The V gene's germline CDR1 is SGHAT and CDR2 FQNNGV. Trimming cost V 3 bases and J 7 bases, with 13 bases left between them. This chain's CDR3 is CASSLNPREEQYF. The CDR3 coding sequence is TGTGCCAGCAGCTTGAACCCCCGGGAGGAGCAGTACTTC.

The genes are TRBV4-3 and TRBJ2-5, with TRBD2 matching 8 bases. The V gene end was trimmed by 4 bases and the J gene end by 2 bases; junction bases not matched to a gene: 12. Per the germline V gene, CDR1 is LGHNA and CDR2 is YSLEER. CDR3 length: 17 residues. The CDR3 DNA sequence: TGCGCCAGCAGCCTCCTAGCTGGACTAGCCGAGCAAGAGACCCAGTACTTC. Its protein is CASSLLAGLAEQETQYF.

This clone was observed a single time. V usage is TRBV18 and J usage is TRBJ2-4; 11 bases agree with TRBD1. In germline, CDR1 is KGHSH, CDR2 LQKENI. J was trimmed by 1 base and V by 5 bases; bases with no gene match: 10. The length of the CDR3 is 18 residues. The chain's CDR3 is CASSNIRDRGLAKNIQYF. The CDR3 nucleotides are TGTGCCAGCTCAAACATCCGGGACAGGGGGTTGGCCAAAAACATTCAGTACTTC.

The chain is built from TRBV24-1 and TRBJ1-4, with a weak D call TRBD1 (6 bases). The V end was cut by 7 bases, the J end by 6 bases, with 11 bases between. The CDR3 length is 13 residues. CDR1 KGHDR and CDR2 SFDVKD come from the germline V gene. CDR3 region: CATRGASDEKLFF. The CDR3 nucleotides read TGTGCCACCAGGGGGGCCAGTGATGAAAAACTGTTTTTT.